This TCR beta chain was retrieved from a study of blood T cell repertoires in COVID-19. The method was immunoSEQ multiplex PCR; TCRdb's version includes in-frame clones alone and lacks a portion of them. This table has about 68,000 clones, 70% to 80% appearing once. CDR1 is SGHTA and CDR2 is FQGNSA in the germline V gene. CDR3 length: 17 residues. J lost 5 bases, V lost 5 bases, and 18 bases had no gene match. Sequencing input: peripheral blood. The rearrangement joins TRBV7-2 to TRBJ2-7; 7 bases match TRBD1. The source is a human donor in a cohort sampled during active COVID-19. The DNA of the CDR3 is TGTGCCAGCAGCCCGAGAAGAGGGGGCACGGGGCTGAACGAGCAGTACTTC. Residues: CASSPRRGGTGLNEQYF. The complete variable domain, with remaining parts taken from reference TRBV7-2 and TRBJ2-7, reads GAGVSQSPSNKVTEKGKDVELRCDPISGHTALYWYRQSLGQGLEFLIYFQGNSAPDKSGLPSDRFSAERTGGSVSTLTIQRTQQEDSAVYLCASSPRRGGTGLNEQYFGPGTRLTVT.